This TCR beta chain was documented in a study of Tregs in tolerant kidney transplant recipients. Study information: Related graft donors supplied nonmyeloablative bone marrow transplants, and mixed chimerism was transient.

Germline V CDR1 and CDR2: SGHRS, YFSETQ. The CDR3 runs to 13 residues. J lost 6 bases, V lost 3 bases, and 4 bases had no gene match. Sequenced by immunoSEQ multiplex PCR; TCRdb stores in-frame clones only, minus some. In the table there are approximately 100,000 clones, 90% to 95% of which are singletons. Specimen: CD4+ T cells from blood, collected before the transplant. The receptor was isolated from a human donor who received a combined kidney and bone marrow transplant. The gene calls are TRBV5-1 and TRBJ1-1; 8 bases match TRBD1. The CDR3 region is CASSSGQGSEAFF. The CDR3 nucleotides read TGCGCCAGCAGCTCCGGACAGGGCTCTGAAGCTTTCTTT.